This TCR beta chain was recovered during a study of blood T cell repertoires in COVID-19. Overall study context: Samples taken during acute and convalescent COVID-19 were collected in the United States, Italy and Spain. Nucleic acid was either cDNA or gDNA, and it came from T cells, B-cell-depleted T cells, or PBMCs.

How the authors handled the data: Estimates of nucleated cell counts were drawn from the amplification of reference gene primers. The data were produced by immunoSEQ multiplex PCR, yet TCRdb's version contains in-frame clones alone and is incomplete. V and J calls and clone size come straight from that table; D and trimming were deduced from the DNA. The sample lists more than 65,000 clones; about four fifths were seen once. Germline assignment: CDR1 SGHKS and CDR2 YYEKEE (reference sequence). The CDR3 covers 15 residues. V trimming: 8 bases; J trimming: 3 bases; junction bases outside the gene matches: 8.

The rearrangement joins TRBV5-5 to TRBJ1-4; 9 nucleotides align to TRBD1. The sample was peripheral blood. This sequence originates from a woman at least 80 years old with acute or convalescent COVID-19. CDR3 coding DNA: TGTGCCAGTACCGGGACAGGGTCCGCTAATGAAAAACTGTTTTTT. Protein product: CASTGTGSANEKLFF.